This T cell receptor (beta chain) comes out of a study of patients and donors after allogeneic stem cell transplantation (dated by TCRdb to the early 2020s). Receptor amplification or capture employed RT-PCR. TCRdb names NextSeq 550 as the instrument used. Through fastp at Q25 and MiXCR, TCRdb rebuilt clones from the public reads, retaining in-frame beta chains. A single entry per CDR3 protein holds the most common genes and DNA from its merged rows. This sample is represented by tens of thousands of distinct CDR3 sequences; 45% to 50% of them were singletons. Clones ranked in the top ten supply 61% of the sample. The germline V gene gives CDR1 as SGHVS and CDR2 as FNYEAQ. From the cysteine through the phenylalanine, the CDR3 covers 16 amino acids. Here the CDR3 DNA is all that survives: 48 bases in frame from base 1. V is cut by 1 base and J by 6 bases, and the space between the germline ends is 18 bases.

On this clonotype itself: What this receptor recognizes is not known. No qualities accompany the bases; no much larger clone lies one base away.

The sequence came from a human donor who was either an allogeneic HSCT recipient or a stem cell or donor lymphocyte infusion donor (not recorded which). It is not recorded whose cells these are; they may come from a transplant donor. This chain is built from TRBV7-6 and TRBJ1-2; no D segment can be confidently identified. The sequenced sample was blood, either unsorted or a sorted T cell fraction (not recorded which). The sequenced DNA: TGTGCCAGCAGCTTAGTACCCCTCCCCGGTCGGGATGGCTACACCTTC. This encodes CASSLVPLPGRDGYTF. With all but the CDR3 taken from the reference TRBV7-6 and TRBJ1-2 genes, the full variable domain is: GAGVSQSPRYKVTKRGQDVALRCDPISGHVSLYWYRQALGQGPEFLTYFNYEAQQDKSGLPNDRFSAERPEGSISTLTIQRTEQRDSAMYRCASSLVPLPGRDGYTFGSGTRLTVV.